The next 3 T cell receptor beta chains were all read from a single sample in a study of blood T cell repertoires in COVID-19. The table came from immunoSEQ multiplex PCR; TCRdb's copy has only in-frame clones and leaves some out. The table has some 200,000 clones, 70% to 85% seen once; the top ten hold approximately 10%. Sequenced input: peripheral blood. These receptors were collected from a man between 45 and 60 years old with active or convalescent COVID-19.

Written as DNA, the CDR3 is TGTGCCAGCAGCTTAAACGGACTAGTTTCGTACTTC. Its translation is CASSLNGLVSYF. The chain recombines TRBV7-6 with TRBJ2-7, with 7 bases identical to TRBD2. Trimming took 2 bases from V and 12 from J; bases not matched to a gene: 7. Looked up from germline, CDR1 is SGHVS and CDR2 is FNYEAQ. The CDR3 spans 12 residues.

The CDR3: CASSATSGGITGELFF. The CDR3 DNA reads TGTGCCAGTAGTGCGACTAGCGGGGGGATAACCGGGGAGCTGTTTTTT. This chain links TRBV19 with TRBJ2-2, with 13 bases that match TRBD2. This CDR3 is 16 amino acids long. With V trimmed by 5 bases and J by 5 bases, 5 bases remained unmatched. The germline V gene encodes CDR1 LNHDA and CDR2 SQIVND (reference sequence).

This clone was counted only a few times. The chain couples TRBV27 to TRBJ2-2; no clear D. Trimming removed 0 bases from V and 6 bases from J, with 8 bases in between. The CDR3 is made up of 14 amino acids. The germline CDR1 and CDR2 sequences are MNHEY and SMNVEV (reference sequence). CDR3 sequence reads: CASSLSLGPGELFF. CDR3 nucleotides: TGTGCCAGCAGTTTATCGCTCGGTCCCGGGGAGCTGTTTTTT.